The 12 T cell receptor beta chains listed next were all sequenced from one sample in a study of CD8+CD57+ T cells in acquired aplastic anemia. TCR beta VDJ and CDR3 were profiled, and genomic DNA was the template. A single record per CDR3 protein comes from TCRdb applying MiXCR to the reads. This table holds 150,000 to 200,000 distinct CDR3 sequences, roughly 48% found once. The specimen sequenced was sorted CD4+, CD8+, or CD8+CD57+ T cells (not recorded which) from PBMCs. All receptors derive from a human donor in good health.

This clonotype was seen just once. This CDR3 reads CASSAGTGGNSPLHF. Written as DNA, the CDR3 is TGTGCCAGCAGCGCGGGGACAGGGGGAAATTCACCCCTCCACTTT. The rearrangement uses TRBV7-2 and TRBJ1-6, with TRBD1 matching over 11 bases. CDR3 length: 15 amino acids. The germline V gene encodes CDR1 SGHTA and CDR2 FQGNSA. The V and J ends lost 5 bases and 7 bases, in that order; junction bases with no gene match: 4.

This clonotype was recorded at least ten times. The gene calls are TRBV11-2 and TRBJ2-7, with 9 bases identical to TRBD2. The V and J ends lost 1 base and 0 bases, in that order; junction bases with no gene match: 7. Germline CDR1 and CDR2: SGHAT and FQNNGV. This CDR3 has 17 amino acids. This chain's CDR3 is CASSLVLLAGSSYEQYF. The CDR3 DNA reads TGTGCCAGCAGCTTAGTCCTCCTAGCGGGGAGCTCCTACGAGCAGTACTTC.

This chain links TRBV7-8 with TRBJ1-2; tentative D call: TRBD1 (5 bases). With 6 bases removed from V and 3 bases from J, the gap between germline ends came to 17 bases. This CDR3 has 15 residues. CDR1 SGHVS and CDR2 FQNEAQ come from the germline V gene. This CDR3 is CASSRHWDGYYGYTF. The CDR3 coding sequence is TGTGCCAGCAGTCGCCACTGGGACGGATACTATGGCTACACCTTC.

This clonotype occurred a few times. A read error may be the cause here, since a much bigger clone is one base away. The chain recombines TRBV20-1 with TRBJ2-1; no clear D. The germline V and J ends were trimmed by 4 bases and 4 bases, with 14 bases remaining between them. The germline CDR1 and CDR2 sequences are DFQATT and SNEGSKA (reference sequence). The CDR3 extends over 14 amino acids. The CDR3 here is CSAIESGVYNEQFF. CDR3 nucleotide sequence: TGCAGTGCTATCGAGTCTGGAGTTTACAATGAGCAGTTCTTC.

V usage is TRBV19 and J usage is TRBJ2-5; D unclear. The CDR3 length is 14 residues. Germline CDR1 is LNHDA and CDR2 is SQIVND (reference sequence). Trimming removed 5 bases from V and 4 bases from J, with 14 bases in between. CDR3 nucleotide sequence: TGTGCCAGTAGTCTGGGAAGGAATGTAGAGACCCAGTACTTC. This codes for CASSLGRNVETQYF.

The chain carries TRBV11-1 and TRBJ2-7, with 7 bases that match TRBD1. V dropped 4 bases and J dropped 3; count of bases not matched to a gene: 12. The germline CDR1 and CDR2 sequences are SGHAT and FQDESV (reference sequence). The CDR3 runs 16 residues. The CDR3: CASSSPTGPNIYEQYF. DNA for the CDR3: TGTGCCAGCAGCTCTCCGACAGGGCCCAATATCTACGAGCAGTACTTC. Filled out from reference TRBV11-1 and TRBJ2-7, the complete variable domain reads EAEVAQSPRYKITEKSQAVAFWCDPISGHATLYWYRQILGQGPELLVQFQDESVVDDSQLPKDRFSAERLKGVDSTLKIQPAELGDSAMYLCASSSPTGPNIYEQYFGPGTRLTVT.

In this sample, this clonotype turned up once. A read error may explain this, as a much larger clone is one base away. The CDR3 does not close with the conserved phenylalanine or tryptophan, likely indicating a read error. CDR3 amino acids: CASSERDRLVGGNEQFL. The CDR3 DNA reads as TGTGCCAGCAGCGAGCGGGACAGGCTTGTGGGGGGGAATGAGCAGTTCCTC. J is TRBJ2-1 and V is TRBV11-1; tentatively, D is TRBD1 (8 bases). CDR1 and CDR2 (germline): SGHAT, FQDESV (reference sequence). Trimming cost V 5 bases and J 7 bases, with 24 bases left between them. This CDR3 region has 17 residues.

The chain combines TRBV15 with TRBJ2-1, with D unresolved. Germline V gene lookup returns CDR1 LNHNV and CDR2 YYDKDF (reference sequence). The V end was cut by 0 bases, the J end by 2 bases, with 5 bases between. CDR3 size: 14 residues. As DNA, the CDR3 is TGTGCCACCAGCAGAGATAAAACCTACAATGAGCAGTTCTTC. Translation: CATSRDKTYNEQFF.

The genes are TRBV2 and TRBJ2-7, with TRBD2 identical over 7 bases. The length of the CDR3 is 12 residues. The germline V gene encodes CDR1 SNHLY and CDR2 FYNNEI. V shed 7 bases, J shed 5 bases, and the junction held 5 bases outside the gene matches. The CDR3 DNA sequence: TGTGCCAGCACCGAGCGGGACCACGAGCAGTACTTC. This translates into CASTERDHEQYF.

The table lists this clonotype with a few counts. The chain links TRBV15 to TRBJ1-1, with D possibly TRBD1 on 5 matching bases. This CDR3 comprises 12 residues. Germline V CDR1 and CDR2: LNHNV, YYDKDF (reference sequence). Deletions cut 5 bases from V and 14 bases from J, with 18 bases between. CDR3 amino acids: CATSWGESRIFF. CDR3 sequence (DNA): TGTGCCACCAGCTGGGGGGAGAGCCGAATCTTCTTT.

V usage is TRBV12-3 or TRBV12-4 and J usage is TRBJ2-7; D might be TRBD1 or TRBD2, each matching 5 bases. The CDR3 loop spans 14 amino acids. The V end lost 5 bases, the J end lost 1 base, and 12 bases lay between the germline ends. The CDR3 bases are TGTGCCAGCAGTATGGACGGGGCTTCCTACGAGCAGTACTTC. Amino acids: CASSMDGASYEQYF.

The rearrangement uses TRBV7-6 and TRBJ2-2; D is perhaps TRBD2 (6 bases). Trimming pared 4 bases from V and 5 bases from J, leaving 11 bases between. This CDR3 has 14 residues. Germline values: CDR1 SGHVS, CDR2 FNYEAQ. CDR3 bases: TGTGCCAGCAGCTCCTTTGGGGGGACCGGGGAGCTGTTTTTT. Encoded protein: CASSSFGGTGELFF.